The T cell receptor beta chain under discussion was sequenced for a study of identical twins. Template switching added a universal primer site; cDNA carried unique molecular identifiers. Each CDR3 protein gets one entry after TCRdb re-called the 5' RACE reads with MiXCR. In the table there are around 490,000 distinct CDR3 sequences, roughly an eighth of which are singletons. This clonotype was seen a few times. Antigen: not known. V dropped 4 bases and J dropped 4; count of bases not matched to a gene: 5. The CDR3 runs 14 residues. Germline V gives CDR1 SGHRS, CDR2 YFSETQ. Study-level points and caveats: Because invariant MAIT and iNKT cells could be present, zero-insertion analyses could be partly confounded. The degree of excess twin sharing was weaker in beta out-of-frame sequences.

The data were also submitted as part of a second study, on yellow fever vaccine responses in identical twins. That study adds: Twins reportedly appeared to share part of their vaccine T cell response while keeping part individual.

The rearrangement links TRBV5-1 to TRBJ2-5; the match to TRBD1 covers 9 bases. The source material was CD4+ T cells sorted from blood. This TCR derives from a woman between 18 and 30 years old in good health. CDR3 DNA: TGCGCCAGCAGCGCTACAGGGGGCTCAGAGACCCAGTACTTC. Amino acids: CASSATGGSETQYF.